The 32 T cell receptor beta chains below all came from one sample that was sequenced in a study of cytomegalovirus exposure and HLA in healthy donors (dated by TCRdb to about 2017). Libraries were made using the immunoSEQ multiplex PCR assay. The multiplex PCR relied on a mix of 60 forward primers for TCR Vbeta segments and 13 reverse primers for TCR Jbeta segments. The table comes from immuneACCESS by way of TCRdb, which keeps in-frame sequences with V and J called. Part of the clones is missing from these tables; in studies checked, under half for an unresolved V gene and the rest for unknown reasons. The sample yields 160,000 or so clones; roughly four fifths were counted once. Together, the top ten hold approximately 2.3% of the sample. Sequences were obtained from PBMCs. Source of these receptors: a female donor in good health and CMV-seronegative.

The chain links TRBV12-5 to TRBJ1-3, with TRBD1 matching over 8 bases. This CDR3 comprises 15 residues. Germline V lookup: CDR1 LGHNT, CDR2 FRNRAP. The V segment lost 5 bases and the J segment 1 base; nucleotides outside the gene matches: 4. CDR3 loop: CASGPDRVSGNTIYF. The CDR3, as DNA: TGTGCTAGTGGTCCGGACAGGGTTTCTGGAAACACCATATATTTT.

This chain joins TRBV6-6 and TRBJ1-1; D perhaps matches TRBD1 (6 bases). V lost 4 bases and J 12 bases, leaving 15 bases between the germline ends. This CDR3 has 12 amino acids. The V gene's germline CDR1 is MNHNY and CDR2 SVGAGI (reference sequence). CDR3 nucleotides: TGTGCCAGCAGTTCGGACAGCCTTTGGACTTTCTTT. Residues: CASSSDSLWTFF.

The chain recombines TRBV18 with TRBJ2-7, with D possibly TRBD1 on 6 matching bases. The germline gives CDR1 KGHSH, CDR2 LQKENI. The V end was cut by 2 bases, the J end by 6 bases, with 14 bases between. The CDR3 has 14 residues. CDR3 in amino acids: CASSPYNEDSEQYF. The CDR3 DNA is TGTGCCAGCTCACCATATAATGAGGACAGCGAGCAGTACTTC.

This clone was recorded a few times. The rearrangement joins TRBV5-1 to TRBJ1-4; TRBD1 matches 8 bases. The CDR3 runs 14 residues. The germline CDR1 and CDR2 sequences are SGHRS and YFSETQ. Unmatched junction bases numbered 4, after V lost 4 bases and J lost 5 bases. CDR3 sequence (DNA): TGCGCCAGCAGCATGGACAGGGCGAATGAAAAACTGTTTTTT. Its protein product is CASSMDRANEKLFF.

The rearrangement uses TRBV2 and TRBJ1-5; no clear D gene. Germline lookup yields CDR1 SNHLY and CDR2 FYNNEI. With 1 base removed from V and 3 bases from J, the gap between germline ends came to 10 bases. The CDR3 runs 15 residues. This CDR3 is CASSEDGDTNQPQHF. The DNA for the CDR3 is TGTGCCAGCAGTGAAGACGGGGATACCAATCAGCCCCAGCATTTT.

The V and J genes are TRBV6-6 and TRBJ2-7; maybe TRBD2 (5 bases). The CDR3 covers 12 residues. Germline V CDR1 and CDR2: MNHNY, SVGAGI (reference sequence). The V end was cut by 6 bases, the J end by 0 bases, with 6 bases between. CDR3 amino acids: CASRAASYEQYF. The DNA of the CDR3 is TGTGCCAGCAGAGCGGCCTCCTACGAGCAGTACTTC.

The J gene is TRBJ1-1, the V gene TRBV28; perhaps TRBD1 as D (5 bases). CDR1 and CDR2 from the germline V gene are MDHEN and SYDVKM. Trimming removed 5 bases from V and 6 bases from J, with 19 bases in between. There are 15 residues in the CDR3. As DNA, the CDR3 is TGTGCCAGCAGTGTTCCCGGGACTCACAAACCTGAAGCTTTCTTT. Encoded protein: CASSVPGTHKPEAFF.

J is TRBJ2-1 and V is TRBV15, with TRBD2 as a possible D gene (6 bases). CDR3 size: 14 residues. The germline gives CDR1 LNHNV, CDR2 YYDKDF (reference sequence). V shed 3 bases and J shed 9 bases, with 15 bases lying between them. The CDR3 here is CATSSLGTGGEQFF. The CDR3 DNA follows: TGTGCCACCAGCAGCCTGGGGACTGGGGGTGAGCAGTTCTTC.

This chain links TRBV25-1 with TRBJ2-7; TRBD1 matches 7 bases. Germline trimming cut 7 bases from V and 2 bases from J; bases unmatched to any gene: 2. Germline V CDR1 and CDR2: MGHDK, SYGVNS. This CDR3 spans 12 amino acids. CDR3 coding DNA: TGTGCCAGCAAAGGACAGGCCTACGAGCAGTACTTC. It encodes CASKGQAYEQYF.

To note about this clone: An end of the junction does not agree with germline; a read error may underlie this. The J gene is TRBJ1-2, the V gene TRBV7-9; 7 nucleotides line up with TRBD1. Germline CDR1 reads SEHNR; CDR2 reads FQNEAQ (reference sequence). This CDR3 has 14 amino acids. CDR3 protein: CASGLSGTVGGYTF. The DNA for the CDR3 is TGTGCCAGCGGCTTATCGGGGACAGTAGGTGGCTACACCTTC.

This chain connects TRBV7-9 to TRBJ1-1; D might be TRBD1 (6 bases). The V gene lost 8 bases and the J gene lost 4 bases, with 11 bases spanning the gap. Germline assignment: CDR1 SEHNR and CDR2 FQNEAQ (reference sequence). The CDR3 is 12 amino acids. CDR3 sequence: CASRRGGTEAFF. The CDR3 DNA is TGTGCCAGCCGGCGAGGGGGCACTGAAGCTTTCTTT.

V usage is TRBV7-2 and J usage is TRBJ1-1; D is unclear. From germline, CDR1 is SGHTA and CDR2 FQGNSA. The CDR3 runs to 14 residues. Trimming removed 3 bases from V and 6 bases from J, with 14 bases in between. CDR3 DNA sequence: TGTGCCAGCAGCTTTCTGGAGAGGGCGCCTGAAGCTTTCTTT. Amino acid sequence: CASSFLERAPEAFF. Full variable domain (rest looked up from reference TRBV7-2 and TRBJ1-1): GAGVSQSPSNKVTEKGKDVELRCDPISGHTALYWYRQSLGQGLEFLIYFQGNSAPDKSGLPSDRFSAERTGGSVSTLTIQRTQQEDSAVYLCASSFLERAPEAFFGQGTRLTVV.

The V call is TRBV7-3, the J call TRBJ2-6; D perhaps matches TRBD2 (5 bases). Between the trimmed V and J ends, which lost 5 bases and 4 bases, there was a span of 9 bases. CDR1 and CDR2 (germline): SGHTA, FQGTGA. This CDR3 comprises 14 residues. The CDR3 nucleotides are TGTGCCAGCAGCCTCTCTAGCGGGGCCAACGTCCTGACTTTC. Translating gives CASSLSSGANVLTF.

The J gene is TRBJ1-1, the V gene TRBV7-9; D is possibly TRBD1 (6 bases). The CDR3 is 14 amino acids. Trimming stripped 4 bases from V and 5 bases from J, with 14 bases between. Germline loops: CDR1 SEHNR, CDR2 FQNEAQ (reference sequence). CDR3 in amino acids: CASSSAGQITEAFF. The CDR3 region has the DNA TGTGCCAGCAGCTCAGCGGGACAAATTACTGAAGCTTTCTTT.

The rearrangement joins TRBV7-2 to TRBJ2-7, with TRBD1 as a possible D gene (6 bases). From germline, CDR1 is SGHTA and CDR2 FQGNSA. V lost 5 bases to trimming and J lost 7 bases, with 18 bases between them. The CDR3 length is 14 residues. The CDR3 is CASSPTGLLGEQYF. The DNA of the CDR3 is TGTGCCAGCAGCCCAACAGGGCTTCTGGGGGAGCAGTACTTC.

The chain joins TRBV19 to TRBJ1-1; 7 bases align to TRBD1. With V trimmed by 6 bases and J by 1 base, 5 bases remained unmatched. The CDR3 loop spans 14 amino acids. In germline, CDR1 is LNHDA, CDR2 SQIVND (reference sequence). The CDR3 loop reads CASRSQGTNTEAFF. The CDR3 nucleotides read TGTGCCAGTAGATCACAGGGGACGAACACTGAAGCTTTCTTT.

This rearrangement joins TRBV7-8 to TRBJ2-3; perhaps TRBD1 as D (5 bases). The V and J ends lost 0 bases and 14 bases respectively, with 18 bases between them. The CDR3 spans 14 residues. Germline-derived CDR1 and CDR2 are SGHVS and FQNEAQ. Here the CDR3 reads CASSLAPLGRHAYF. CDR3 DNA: TGTGCCAGCAGCTTAGCGCCCCTGGGGCGGCACGCGTATTTT.

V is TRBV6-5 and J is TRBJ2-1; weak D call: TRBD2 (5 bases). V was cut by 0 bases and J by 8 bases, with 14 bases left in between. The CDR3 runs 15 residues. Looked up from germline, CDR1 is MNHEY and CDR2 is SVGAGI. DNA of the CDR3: TGTGCCAGCAGTTACTCGAGCGGTCGAAGGGATGAGCAGTTCTTC. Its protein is CASSYSSGRRDEQFF.

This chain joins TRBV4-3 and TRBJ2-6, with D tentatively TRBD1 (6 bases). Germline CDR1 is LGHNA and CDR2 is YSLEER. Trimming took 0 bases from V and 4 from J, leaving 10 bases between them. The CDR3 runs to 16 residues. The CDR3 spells CASSQDQGTGANVLTF. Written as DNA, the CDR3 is TGCGCCAGCAGCCAAGATCAGGGGACCGGGGCCAACGTCCTGACTTTC.

This CDR3 is CASSLGTSGGALKTQYF. The DNA of the CDR3 is TGTGCCAGCAGCTTAGGGACTAGCGGGGGGGCCTTGAAGACCCAGTACTTC. The chain uses TRBV7-2 and TRBJ2-5; 15 bases agree with TRBD2. The CDR3 has 17 amino acids. With 1 base clipped from V and 6 bases from J, the junction kept 6 bases outside the gene matches. Germline-derived CDR1 and CDR2 are SGHTA and FQGNSA. Using reference TRBV7-2 and TRBJ2-5 for the parts outside the CDR3, the full variable domain is GAGVSQSPSNKVTEKGKDVELRCDPISGHTALYWYRQSLGQGLEFLIYFQGNSAPDKSGLPSDRFSAERTGGSVSTLTIQRTQQEDSAVYLCASSLGTSGGALKTQYFGPGTRLLVL.

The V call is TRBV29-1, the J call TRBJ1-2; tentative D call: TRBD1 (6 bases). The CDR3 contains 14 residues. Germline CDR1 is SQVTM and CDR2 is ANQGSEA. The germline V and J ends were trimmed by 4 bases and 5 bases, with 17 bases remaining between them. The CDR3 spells CSVGRDNGGYGYTF. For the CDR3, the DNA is TGCAGCGTTGGCCGGGACAATGGGGGTTATGGCTACACCTTC.

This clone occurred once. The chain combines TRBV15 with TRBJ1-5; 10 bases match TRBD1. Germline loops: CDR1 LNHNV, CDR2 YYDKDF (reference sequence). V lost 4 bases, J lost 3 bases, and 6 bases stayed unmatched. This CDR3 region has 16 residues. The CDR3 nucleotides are TGTGCCACCAGCACGGGGACAGGGGATTTCAATCAGCCCCAGCATTTT. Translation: CATSTGTGDFNQPQHF. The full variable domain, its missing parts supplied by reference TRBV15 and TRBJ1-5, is DAMVIQNPRYQVTQFGKPVTLSCSQTLNHNVMYWYQQKSSQAPKLLFHYYDKDFNNEADTPDNFQSRRPNTSFCFLDIRSPGLGDTAMYLCATSTGTGDFNQPQHFGDGTRLSIL.

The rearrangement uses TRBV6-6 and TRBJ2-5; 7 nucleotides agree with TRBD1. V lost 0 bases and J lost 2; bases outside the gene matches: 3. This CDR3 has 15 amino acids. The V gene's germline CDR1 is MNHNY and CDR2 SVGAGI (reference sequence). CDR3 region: CASSYSRGQQETQYF. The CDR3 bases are TGTGCCAGCAGTTACTCGAGGGGACAGCAAGAGACCCAGTACTTC.

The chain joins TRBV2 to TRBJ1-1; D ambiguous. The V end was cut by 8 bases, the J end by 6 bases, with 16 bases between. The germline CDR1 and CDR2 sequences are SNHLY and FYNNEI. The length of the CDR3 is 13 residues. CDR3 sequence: CASRVSLPAEAFF. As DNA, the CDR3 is TGTGCCAGCCGGGTCTCGTTGCCCGCTGAAGCTTTCTTT. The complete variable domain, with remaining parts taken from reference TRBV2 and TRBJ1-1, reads EPEVTQTPSHQVTQMGQEVILRCVPISNHLYFYWYRQILGQKVEFLVSFYNNEISEKSEIFDDQFSVERPDGSNFTLKIRSTKLEDSAMYFCASRVSLPAEAFFGQGTRLTVV.

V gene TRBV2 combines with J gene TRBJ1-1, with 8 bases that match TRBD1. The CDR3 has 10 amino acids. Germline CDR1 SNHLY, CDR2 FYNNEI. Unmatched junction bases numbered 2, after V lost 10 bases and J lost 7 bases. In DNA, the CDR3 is TGTGCCATTACAGGGGGTGAAGCTTTCTTT. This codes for CAITGGEAFF.

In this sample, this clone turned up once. The CDR3 bases are TGCGCCAGCAGCTTGGGGGAGGGGGACATTCAGTACTTC. Encoded protein: CASSLGEGDIQYF. The V gene is TRBV5-1, the J gene TRBJ2-4; weak D call: TRBD2 (7 bases). Trimming left V 0 bases short and J 8 bases short, with 9 bases between. Germline V lookup: CDR1 SGHRS, CDR2 YFSETQ. CDR3 size: 13 residues. Based on the CDR3 plus reference TRBV5-1 and TRBJ2-4, the full variable domain is KAGVTQTPRYLIKTRGQQVTLSCSPISGHRSVSWYQQTPGQGLQFLFEYFSETQRNKGNFPGRFSGRQFSNSRSEMNVSTLELGDSALYLCASSLGEGDIQYFGAGTRLSVL.

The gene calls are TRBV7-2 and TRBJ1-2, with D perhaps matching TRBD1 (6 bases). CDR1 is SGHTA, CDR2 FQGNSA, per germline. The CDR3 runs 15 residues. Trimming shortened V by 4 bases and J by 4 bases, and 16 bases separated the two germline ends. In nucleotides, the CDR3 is TGTGCCAGCAGCTCATACAGGGAAAGTTTCTATGGCTACACCTTC. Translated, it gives CASSSYRESFYGYTF.

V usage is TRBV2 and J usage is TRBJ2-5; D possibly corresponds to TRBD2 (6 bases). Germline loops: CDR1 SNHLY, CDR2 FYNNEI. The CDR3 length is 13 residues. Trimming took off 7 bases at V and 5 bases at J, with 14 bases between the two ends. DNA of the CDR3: TGTGCCAGCATGGCGGGGAGGCAGGAGACCCAGTACTTC. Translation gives CASMAGRQETQYF.

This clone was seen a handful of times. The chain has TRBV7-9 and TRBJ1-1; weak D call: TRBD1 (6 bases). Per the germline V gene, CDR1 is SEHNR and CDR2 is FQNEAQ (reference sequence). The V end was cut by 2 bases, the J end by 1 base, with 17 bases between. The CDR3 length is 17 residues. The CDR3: CASSLRVEGGRNTEAFF. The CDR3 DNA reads TGTGCCAGCAGCTTACGGGTGGAAGGGGGACGGAACACTGAAGCTTTCTTT.

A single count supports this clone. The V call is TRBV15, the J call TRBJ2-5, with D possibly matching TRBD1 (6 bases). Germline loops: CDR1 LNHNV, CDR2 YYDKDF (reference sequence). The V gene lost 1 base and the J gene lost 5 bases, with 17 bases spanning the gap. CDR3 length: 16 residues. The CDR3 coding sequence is TGTGCCACCAGCAGAGGGCGACAGGCGAGGGGGGAGACCCAGTACTTC. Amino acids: CATSRGRQARGETQYF.

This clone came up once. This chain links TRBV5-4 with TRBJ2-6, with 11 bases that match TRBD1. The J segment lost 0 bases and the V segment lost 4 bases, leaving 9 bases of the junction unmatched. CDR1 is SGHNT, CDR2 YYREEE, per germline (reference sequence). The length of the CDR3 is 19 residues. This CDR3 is CASSPPRDRGTSGANVLTF. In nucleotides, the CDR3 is TGTGCCAGCAGCCCCCCCCGGGACAGGGGGACCTCTGGGGCCAACGTCCTGACTTTC.

CDR3 in amino acids: CASSRTGMETQYF. The CDR3 DNA is TGCGCCAGCAGCCGTACAGGGATGGAGACCCAGTACTTC. This chain uses TRBV4-1 with TRBJ2-5; perhaps TRBD1 as D (6 bases). The CDR3 loop spans 13 amino acids. Germline CDR1 and CDR2: MGHRA and YSYEKL. The germline V and J ends were trimmed by 4 bases and 5 bases, with 11 bases remaining between them.